This T cell receptor beta chain derives from a study of control samples from healthy donors and cancer patients. The table came from immunoSEQ multiplex PCR; TCRdb's copy has only in-frame clones and leaves some out. The sample has more than 120,000 clones; about 91% are singletons. The sequenced sample was blood. This clonotype originated in a man in his thirties or forties in good health.

The CDR3 sequence is CASSQPGQTTNEKLFF. CDR3 bases: TGTGCCAGCAGCCAACCGGGACAGACAACTAATGAAAAACTGTTTTTT. The chain links TRBV16 to TRBJ1-4; 7 bases fit TRBD1. Germline assignment: CDR1 KGHSY and CDR2 FQNENV. The CDR3 is 16 amino acids. Trimming at V came to 2 bases and at J to 0 bases, leaving 3 bases not matched to a gene.